This T cell receptor (beta chain) stems from a study of blood T cell repertoires in COVID-19. Study in general: The origin of the acute and convalescent COVID-19 samples was the United States, Italy and Spain.

Data came from immunoSEQ multiplex PCR; TCRdb stores just in-frame clones and leaves some out. The table includes just over 200,000 clones, roughly 80% detected once. Germline CDR1 reads SGHRS; CDR2 reads YFSETQ. Trimming cost V 0 bases and J 0 bases; bases outside gene matches: 3. CDR3 length equals 16 residues. This receptor was obtained from a woman aged 70 to 79 with acute or convalescent COVID-19. This chain connects TRBV5-1 to TRBJ2-3, with 8 bases matching TRBD2. The sample was peripheral blood. In DNA, the CDR3 is TGCGCCAGCAGCTTGGAACTAGCGGTTAGCACAGATACGCAGTATTTT. Its protein is CASSLELAVSTDTQYF.